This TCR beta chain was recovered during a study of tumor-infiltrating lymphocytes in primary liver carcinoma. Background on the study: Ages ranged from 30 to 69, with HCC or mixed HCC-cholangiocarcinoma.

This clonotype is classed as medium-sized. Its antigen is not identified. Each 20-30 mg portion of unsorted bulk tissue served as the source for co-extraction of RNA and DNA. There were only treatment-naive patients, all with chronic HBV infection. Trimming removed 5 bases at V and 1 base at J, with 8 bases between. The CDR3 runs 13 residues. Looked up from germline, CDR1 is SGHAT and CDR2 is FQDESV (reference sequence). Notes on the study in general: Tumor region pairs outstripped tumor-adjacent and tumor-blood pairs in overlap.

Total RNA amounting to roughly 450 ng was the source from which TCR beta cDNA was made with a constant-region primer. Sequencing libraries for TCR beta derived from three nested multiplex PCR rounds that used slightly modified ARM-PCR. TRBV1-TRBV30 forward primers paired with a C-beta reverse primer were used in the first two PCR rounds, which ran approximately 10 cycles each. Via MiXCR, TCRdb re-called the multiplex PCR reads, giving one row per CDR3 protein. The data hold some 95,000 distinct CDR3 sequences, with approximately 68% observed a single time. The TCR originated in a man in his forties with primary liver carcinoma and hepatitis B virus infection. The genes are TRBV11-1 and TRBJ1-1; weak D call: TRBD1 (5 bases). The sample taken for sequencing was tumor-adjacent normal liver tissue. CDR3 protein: CASSPGTNTEAFF. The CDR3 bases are TGTGCCAGCAGCCCCGGGACGAACACTGAAGCTTTCTTT.